Following are 27 T cell receptor beta chains from one sample sequenced in a study of blood T cell repertoires in COVID-19. This table comes from immunoSEQ multiplex PCR, and its TCRdb copy is limited to in-frame clones, with some not included. The table lists 270,000 or so clones, about nine tenths of them singletons. Sequenced material: peripheral blood. The receptors stem from a middle-aged man with active or convalescent COVID-19.

The chain couples TRBV4-2 to TRBJ1-5; unclear D gene. Germline V lookup: CDR1 LGHNA, CDR2 YNFKEQ. V lost 3 bases to trimming and J lost 3 bases, with 9 bases between them. This CDR3 contains 14 residues. The CDR3 bases are TGTGCCAGCAGCCAGGAGGCAGCCAATCAGCCCCAGCATTTT. Residues: CASSQEAANQPQHF.

The V call is TRBV24-1, the J call TRBJ2-3, with 9 bases matching TRBD1. The CDR3 length is 16 residues. CDR1 and CDR2 from the germline V gene are KGHDR and SFDVKD. V shed 4 bases and J 0 bases; nucleotides not matched to a gene: 4. DNA for the CDR3: TGTGCCACCAGTGACCCCGGGACAGGGAGCACAGATACGCAGTATTTT. Protein sequence: CATSDPGTGSTDTQYF.

DNA for the CDR3: TGTGCCAGCAGCTCCAGGACAGGAGAGGTATCAGGCATTCAGTACTTC. The encoded protein is CASSSRTGEVSGIQYF. The chain is built from TRBV5-4 and TRBJ2-4; 7 bases line up with TRBD1. J was trimmed by 9 bases and V by 3 bases; bases with no gene match: 15. The CDR3 sequence is 16 residues long. Germline V gene sequence: CDR1 SGHNT, CDR2 YYREEE (reference sequence).

This rearrangement joins TRBV29-1 to TRBJ2-2; 9 bases are shared with TRBD2. Germline V CDR1 and CDR2: SQVTM, ANQGSEA. There are 13 residues in the CDR3. The ends lost 7 bases at V and 6 bases at J; junction bases unmatched: 6. CDR3 sequence reads: CSDRTSESGELFF. The CDR3 DNA reads TGCAGCGACCGGACTAGCGAGTCCGGGGAGCTGTTTTTT.

The chain recombines TRBV28 with TRBJ1-6; tentative D call: TRBD1 (5 bases). This CDR3 region has 15 residues. Germline V CDR1 and CDR2: MDHEN, SYDVKM. V was clipped by 6 bases and J by 10 bases, with 19 bases between them. DNA of the CDR3: TGTGCCAGCAGGCTCCGACAGATCGAGTACTCACCCCTCCACTTT. This encodes CASRLRQIEYSPLHF.

This rearrangement joins TRBV6-5 to TRBJ1-2; no clear D. This CDR3 contains 14 residues. CDR1 is MNHEY and CDR2 is SVGAGI in the germline V gene. Trimming took off 8 bases at V and 7 bases at J, with 20 bases between the two ends. CDR3 bases: TGTGCCAGCGACCAAATCAATGCGAGAGGTGGCTACACCTTC. Protein: CASDQINARGGYTF.

Note on this clone: The sample contains more than one DNA sequence encoding this CDR3. The J gene is TRBJ1-1, the V gene TRBV6-5; D gene ambiguous. Trimming stripped 6 bases from V and 5 bases from J, with 13 bases between. Germline assignment: CDR1 MNHEY and CDR2 SVGAGI. The CDR3 is 13 amino acids. The CDR3 spells CASSLAGSTEAFF. The CDR3 DNA reads TGTGCCAGCAGCTTAGCCGGGAGTACTGAAGCTTTCTTT.

J is TRBJ1-2 and V is TRBV28; possible D gene TRBD1, 5 bases. V was shortened by 4 bases and J by 3 bases, with 18 bases between the two germline ends. The CDR3 is 16 amino acids. The germline CDR1 and CDR2 sequences are MDHEN and SYDVKM. The CDR3 DNA is TGTGCCAGCAGTTCTGGGGACGGGACTCTCCACTATGGCTACACCTTC. It translates to CASSSGDGTLHYGYTF.

The genes are TRBV11-3 and TRBJ2-1, with TRBD2 as a possible D gene (6 bases). In germline, CDR1 is SGHNT, CDR2 YENEEA. V shed 5 bases and J shed 2 bases, with 10 bases lying between them. The CDR3 runs to 14 residues. CDR3 in DNA: TGTGCCAGCAGCCCGAGGGAGGCCTACAATGAGCAGTTCTTC. Translation gives CASSPREAYNEQFF.

The CDR3 reads CASSPGTATVNEKLFF. The CDR3 region has the DNA TGTGCCAGTAGTCCCGGGACAGCCACCGTGAATGAAAAACTGTTTTTT. The chain uses TRBV19 and TRBJ1-4; TRBD1 aligns across 7 bases. The V gene end was trimmed by 5 bases and the J gene end by 5 bases; junction bases not matched to a gene: 11. Germline CDR1 LNHDA, CDR2 SQIVND (reference sequence). The CDR3 extends over 16 amino acids.

By share, this clone counts as large. J is TRBJ2-7 and V is TRBV4-1; D not resolved. Germline loops: CDR1 MGHRA, CDR2 YSYEKL. This CDR3 has 16 residues. The V end lost 0 bases, the J end lost 1 base, and 13 bases lay between the germline ends. The CDR3 sequence: CASSQDLVVDSYEQYF. The CDR3 DNA reads as TGCGCCAGCAGCCAAGATCTGGTGGTAGATTCCTACGAGCAGTACTTC.

CDR3 DNA sequence: TGTGCCAGCACCCTCCCAGGGGGTGGCTACACCTTC. This codes for CASTLPGGGYTF. The chain links TRBV7-9 to TRBJ1-2; the match to TRBD1 covers 7 bases. This CDR3 spans 12 amino acids. The J segment lost 7 bases and the V segment lost 7 bases, leaving 6 bases of the junction unmatched. Germline CDR1 and CDR2: SEHNR and FQNEAQ (reference sequence). Variable domain in full (rest from reference TRBV7-9 and TRBJ1-2): DTGVSQNPRHKITKRGQNVTFRCDPISEHNRLYWYRQTLGQGPEFLTYFQNEAQLEKSRLLSDRFSAERPKGSFSTLEIQRTEQGDSAMYLCASTLPGGGYTFGSGTRLTVV.

CDR3 loop: CASRGTGAADYGYTF. CDR3 DNA sequence: TGTGCCAGCAGGGGCACAGGGGCAGCTGACTATGGCTACACCTTC. The chain employs TRBV2 and TRBJ1-2; 7 bases match TRBD1. The CDR3 consists of 15 residues. V gave up 6 bases and J gave up 3 bases; unmatched junction bases: 10. Germline CDR1 is SNHLY and CDR2 is FYNNEI.

In its sample, this clone was seen a few times. CDR3 nucleotides: TGCGCCAGCAGCTTGGCCCTGGGGGGAGTCAACACCGGGGAGCTGTTTTTT. Protein: CASSLALGGVNTGELFF. The V call is TRBV5-1, the J call TRBJ2-2; the D gene is possibly TRBD2 (6 bases). Germline V CDR1 and CDR2: SGHRS, YFSETQ. Trimming left V 0 bases short and J 2 bases short, with 14 bases between. This CDR3 region has 17 residues. The full variable domain, rest sourced from reference TRBV5-1 and TRBJ2-2, is KAGVTQTPRYLIKTRGQQVTLSCSPISGHRSVSWYQQTPGQGLQFLFEYFSETQRNKGNFPGRFSGRQFSNSRSEMNVSTLELGDSALYLCASSLALGGVNTGELFFGEGSRLTVL.

This clone was detected only a few times. The chain is built from TRBV28 and TRBJ2-2; 8 bases align to TRBD1. Losses at the gene ends were 7 bases for V and 5 bases for J; bases not matched to a gene: 9. The germline V gene encodes CDR1 MDHEN and CDR2 SYDVKM. This CDR3 spans 15 amino acids. The CDR3 region has the DNA TGTGCCAGCAACCTACAGGGGGGTGGGACCGGGGAGCTGTTTTTT. Translated, it gives CASNLQGGGTGELFF.

V and J are TRBV6-5 and TRBJ1-4; 9 nucleotides agree with TRBD1. V gave up 10 bases and J gave up 4 bases; unmatched junction bases: 7. The CDR3 length is 14 residues. Germline V gene sequence: CDR1 MNHEY, CDR2 SVGAGI. CDR3 in DNA: TGTGCCATGAGGCCGGGACAGGGTAATGAAAAACTGTTTTTT. Protein product: CAMRPGQGNEKLFF.

This clone appeared many times. This chain joins TRBV3-1 (or the pseudogene TRBV3-2) and TRBJ2-7; 9 positions agree with TRBD1. Per the germline V gene, CDR1 is LGHDT and CDR2 is YNNKEL (reference sequence). V lost 6 bases, J lost 2 bases, and 5 bases stayed unmatched. This CDR3 comprises 14 residues. The CDR3 DNA reads as TGTGCCAGCAGGCGGGACAGGGTGGCCTACGAGCAGTACTTC. This sequence encodes CASRRDRVAYEQYF.

V usage is TRBV7-3 and J usage is TRBJ1-1; no reliable D call. V shed 4 bases and J shed 0 bases, with 15 bases lying between them. Germline V lookup: CDR1 SGHTA, CDR2 FQGTGA. The CDR3 extends over 16 amino acids. In DNA, the CDR3 is TGTGCCAGCAGCTCAGGACTGTCCCCCATGAACACTGAAGCTTTCTTT. It specifies CASSSGLSPMNTEAFF.

V gene TRBV10-3 combines with J gene TRBJ1-1, with 7 bases aligning to TRBD1. The V gene end was trimmed by 2 bases and the J gene end by 1 base; junction bases not matched to a gene: 4. The CDR3 is made up of 15 amino acids. Germline V gives CDR1 ENHRY, CDR2 SYGVKD. Written as DNA, the CDR3 is TGTGCCATCAGTGAGACTGGGACAGCGAACACTGAAGCTTTCTTT. As protein: CAISETGTANTEAFF.

The chain uses TRBV27 and TRBJ1-1, with TRBD1 as a possible D gene (6 bases). Germline-derived CDR1 and CDR2 are MNHEY and SMNVEV (reference sequence). V was shortened by 5 bases and J by 7 bases, with 11 bases between the two germline ends. This CDR3 spans 12 amino acids. The CDR3 is CASSDRLLEAFF. The DNA of the CDR3 is TGTGCCAGCAGTGACAGGCTCCTTGAAGCTTTCTTT.

This chain uses TRBV3-1 (or the pseudogene TRBV3-2) with TRBJ2-5; D remains unclear. Trimming took 0 bases from V and 2 from J, leaving 10 bases between them. CDR3 length: 15 amino acids. Germline CDR1 LGHDT, CDR2 YNNKEL (reference sequence). CDR3 residues: CASSQDGLQQETQYF. For the CDR3, the DNA is TGTGCCAGCAGCCAAGATGGTCTACAGCAAGAGACCCAGTACTTC.

This clone has just a few counts. The gene calls are TRBV2 and TRBJ2-1; possibly TRBD2 for D (5 bases). The CDR3 has 13 amino acids. V gave up 7 bases and J gave up 8 bases, with 15 bases separating them. Per germline, CDR1 SNHLY and CDR2 FYNNEI. CDR3 in amino acids: CASNEDSSYEQFF. The CDR3 DNA is TGTGCCAGCAATGAGGACTCGAGCTATGAGCAGTTCTTC.

The rearrangement uses TRBV20-1 and TRBJ2-7; tentative D call: TRBD1 (6 bases). CDR3 length equals 11 residues. Trimming stripped 6 bases from V and 6 bases from J, with 12 bases between. CDR1 and CDR2 from the germline V gene are DFQATT and SNEGSKA (reference sequence). The chain's CDR3 is CSAIGQREQYF. CDR3 nucleotide sequence: TGCAGTGCCATCGGACAGCGCGAGCAGTACTTC.

V is TRBV5-4 and J is TRBJ1-1, with a possible D match to TRBD1 (5 bases). Germline V gene sequence: CDR1 SGHNT, CDR2 YYREEE (reference sequence). V lost 4 bases to trimming and J lost 5 bases, with 12 bases between them. This CDR3 has 13 amino acids. CDR3: CASSPPGGTEAFF. The CDR3 DNA reads as TGTGCCAGCAGCCCCCCGGGGGGAACTGAAGCTTTCTTT.

This chain uses TRBV7-6 with TRBJ2-4, with 10 bases lining up with TRBD2. The CDR3 spans 17 residues. Trimming took 2 bases from V and 6 from J; bases not matched to a gene: 10. The germline V gene has CDR1 SGHVS and CDR2 FNYEAQ. The CDR3, as DNA: TGTGCCAGCAGCTTAAGGGCTAGCGGGAGCGTGGGAAACATTCAGTACTTC. This gives the protein CASSLRASGSVGNIQYF.

V is TRBV28 and J is TRBJ2-2; 7 bases map to TRBD1. Losses at the gene ends were 6 bases for V and 7 bases for J; bases not matched to a gene: 5. From germline, CDR1 is MDHEN and CDR2 SYDVKM. CDR3 length equals 13 residues. DNA for the CDR3: TGTGCCAGCAGCTCCTACAGGGGCGGGGAGCTGTTTTTT. Residues: CASSSYRGGELFF.

The V and J genes are TRBV6-4 and TRBJ2-1; 8 positions match TRBD1. The length of the CDR3 is 14 residues. The germline gives CDR1 MRHNA, CDR2 SNTAGT. J was trimmed by 3 bases and V by 3 bases; bases with no gene match: 1. The CDR3 DNA reads as TGTGCCAGCAGTGAGGACAGGGACTACAATGAGCAGTTCTTC. This sequence encodes CASSEDRDYNEQFF.